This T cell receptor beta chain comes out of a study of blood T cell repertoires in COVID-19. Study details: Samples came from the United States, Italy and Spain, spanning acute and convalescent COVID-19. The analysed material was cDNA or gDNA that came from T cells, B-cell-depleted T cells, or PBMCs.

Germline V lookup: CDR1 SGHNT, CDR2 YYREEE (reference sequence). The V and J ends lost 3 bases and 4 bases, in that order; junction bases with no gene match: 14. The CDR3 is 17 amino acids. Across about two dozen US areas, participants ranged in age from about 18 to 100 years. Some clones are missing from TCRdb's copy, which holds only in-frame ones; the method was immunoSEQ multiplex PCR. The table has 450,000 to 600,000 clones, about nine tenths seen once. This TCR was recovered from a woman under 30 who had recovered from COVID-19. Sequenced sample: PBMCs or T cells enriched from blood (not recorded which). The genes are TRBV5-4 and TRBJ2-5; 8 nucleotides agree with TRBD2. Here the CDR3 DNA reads TGTGCCAGCAGCTCCCCGGGAGGGCAGGGGTTAGGAGAGACCCAGTACTTC. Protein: CASSSPGGQGLGETQYF.